This T cell receptor (beta chain) is drawn from a study of cytomegalovirus exposure and HLA in healthy donors. Regarding the study as a whole: The sole available immune exposure information was CMV serostatus.

Vbeta (60) and Jbeta (13) primers were used in the PCR. Data came from immunoSEQ multiplex PCR; TCRdb stores just in-frame clones and leaves some out. Among about 130,000 clones listed, around 70% were seen once. On this clone itself: The antigen is unknown.

In germline, CDR1 is SGHTA, CDR2 FQGNSA. V gave up 1 base and J gave up 8 bases, with 11 bases separating them. The CDR3 totals 13 residues. The TCR originated in a woman aged 60-75 years in good health and CMV-seropositive. The chain joins TRBV7-2 to TRBJ1-1; no clear D gene. Source material: PBMCs. The CDR3 DNA sequence: TGTGCCAGCAGCTTAGGGGAGACGGGGGAAGCTTTCTTT. Protein: CASSLGETGEAFF.